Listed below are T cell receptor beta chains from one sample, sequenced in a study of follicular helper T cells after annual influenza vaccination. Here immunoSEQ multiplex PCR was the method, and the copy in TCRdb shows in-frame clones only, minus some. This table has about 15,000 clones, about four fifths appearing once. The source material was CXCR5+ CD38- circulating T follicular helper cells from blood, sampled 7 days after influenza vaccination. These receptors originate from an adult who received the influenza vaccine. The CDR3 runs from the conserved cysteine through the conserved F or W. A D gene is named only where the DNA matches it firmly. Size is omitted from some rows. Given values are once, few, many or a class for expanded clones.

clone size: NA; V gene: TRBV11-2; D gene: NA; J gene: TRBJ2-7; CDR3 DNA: TGTGCCAGCAGCTTATTGGGGGCTTCCTCTAATACCTACGAGCAGTACTTC; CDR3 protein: CASSLLGASSNTYEQYF
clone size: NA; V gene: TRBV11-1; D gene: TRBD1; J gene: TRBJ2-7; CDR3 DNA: TGTGCCAGCAGTCCCGACAGGGACGAGCAGTACTTC; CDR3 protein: CASSPDRDEQYF
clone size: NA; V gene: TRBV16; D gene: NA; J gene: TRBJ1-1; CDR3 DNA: TGTGCCAGCAGCCCAGACAGGCGAGCTTTCTTT; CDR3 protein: CASSPDRRAFF
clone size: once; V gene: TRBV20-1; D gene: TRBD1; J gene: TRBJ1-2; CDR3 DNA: TGCAGTGCTAGGAGGGACAGCGGCTACACCTTC; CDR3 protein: CSARRDSGYTF
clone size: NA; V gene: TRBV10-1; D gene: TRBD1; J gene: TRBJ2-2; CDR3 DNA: TGCGCCAGCACCCAGGGGGCGGGCGGGGAGCTGTTTTTT; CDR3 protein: CASTQGAGGELFF
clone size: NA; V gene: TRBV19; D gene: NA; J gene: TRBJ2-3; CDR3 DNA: TGTGCCAGTAAAACAGGGAACACAGATACGCAGTATTTT; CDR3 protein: CASKTGNTDTQYF
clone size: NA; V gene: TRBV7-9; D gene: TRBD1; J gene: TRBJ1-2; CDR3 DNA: TGTGCCAGCAGCTTAGAACAGGGGCGCGGCTACACCTTC; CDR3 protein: CASSLEQGRGYTF
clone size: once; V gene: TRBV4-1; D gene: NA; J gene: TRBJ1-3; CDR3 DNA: TGCGCCAGCAGCCAAAGATCTGGCGGCTCTGGAAACACCATATATTTT; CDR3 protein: CASSQRSGGSGNTIYF
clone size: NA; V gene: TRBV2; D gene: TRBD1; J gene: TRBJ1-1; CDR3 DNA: TGTGCCAGCGCCGGACAGGGAATGAGCACTGAAGCTTTCTTT; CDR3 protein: CASAGQGMSTEAFF
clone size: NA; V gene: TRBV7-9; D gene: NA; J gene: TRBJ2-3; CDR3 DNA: TGTGCCAGCAGCTTAGGGTCAGATAGCACAGATACGCAGTATTTT; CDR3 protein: CASSLGSDSTDTQYF
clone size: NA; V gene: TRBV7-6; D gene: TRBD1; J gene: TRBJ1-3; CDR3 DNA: TGTGCCAGCAGCCCTCAAGGGGGCGCCGGAAACACCATATATTTT; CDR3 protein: CASSPQGGAGNTIYF
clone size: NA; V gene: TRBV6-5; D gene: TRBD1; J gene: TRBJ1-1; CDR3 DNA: TGTGCCAGCAGAAAGGACAGGGCCAGCACTGAAGCTTTCTTT; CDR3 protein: CASRKDRASTEAFF
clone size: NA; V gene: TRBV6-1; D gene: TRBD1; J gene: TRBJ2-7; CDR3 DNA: TGTGCCAGCAGTTCGGACAGGGCCAACGAGCAGTACTTC; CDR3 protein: CASSSDRANEQYF